The 16 T cell receptor beta chains given below trace back to one sample, sequenced in a study of blood T cells in healthy people across ages. Primed by a sample-barcoded 5' primer and a J-beta primer mix, a second PCR proceeded for about 7 to 11 cycles. One entry per CDR3 protein results from TCRdb running MiXCR on the 5' RACE reads. The sample includes over 1.5 million distinct CDR3 sequences, around 50% of them seen just once. Input material: blood. The receptors come from a woman aged 40 to 50 in good health.

There are a few counts of this clonotype. The chain combines TRBV15 with TRBJ2-4, with 7 bases lining up with TRBD1. The J call is doubtful: the DNA matches TRBJ2-7 better. CDR1 and CDR2 (germline): LNHNV, YYDKDF (reference sequence). The CDR3 totals 16 residues. For the CDR3, the DNA is TGTGCCACCAGCAGAGATCGAGGGGGCTCCCCCTACGAGCAGTACTTC. Its protein product is CATSRDRGGSPYEQYF.

This clonotype has only a few counts. The gene calls are TRBV28 and TRBJ2-1; no definite D call. The CDR3 has 15 residues. With 5 bases removed from V and 5 bases from J, the gap between germline ends came to 16 bases. Germline V gives CDR1 MDHEN, CDR2 SYDVKM. The CDR3 DNA is TGTGCCAGCAGTCCCCTCACGGCACCAGACAATGAGCAGTTCTTC. It translates to CASSPLTAPDNEQFF.

The chain has TRBV6-2 or TRBV6-3 and TRBJ1-2, with 7 positions matching TRBD1. This CDR3 has 15 amino acids. CDR1 is MNHEY, CDR2 SVGEGT, per germline. Unmatched junction bases numbered 15, after V lost 6 bases and J lost 8 bases. This CDR3 reads CASSGRRQGLRGYTF. Here the CDR3 DNA reads TGTGCCAGCAGCGGACGACGACAGGGACTGCGGGGCTACACCTTC.

The chain recombines TRBV11-2 with TRBJ2-3, with TRBD2 matching over 9 bases. The germline V gene encodes CDR1 SGHAT and CDR2 FQNNGV. The ends lost 1 base at V and 4 bases at J; junction bases unmatched: 6. The CDR3 is 16 residues long. CDR3 protein: CASSLGGTSWSDTQYF. The CDR3 DNA follows: TGTGCCAGCAGCTTAGGGGGGACTAGCTGGTCAGATACGCAGTATTTT.

The J gene is TRBJ2-3, the V gene TRBV12-3 or TRBV12-4, with D possibly being TRBD1 or TRBD2 (5 bases each). V was pared by 3 bases and J by 2 bases, with 18 bases between. The CDR3 consists of 17 residues. CDR3 DNA sequence: TGTGCCAGCAGTTTCCGGGACGGAGGCAAGTTCACAGATACGCAGTATTTT. Translated, it gives CASSFRDGGKFTDTQYF.

The chain carries TRBV7-2 and TRBJ2-7; tentatively, D is TRBD1 (5 bases). The CDR3 runs to 15 residues. Germline CDR1 is SGHTA and CDR2 is FQGNSA. V gave up 5 bases and J gave up 4 bases, with 18 bases separating them. CDR3 amino acids: CASSPRNLGEYEQYF. The CDR3 DNA sequence: TGTGCCAGCAGCCCCCGGAACCTAGGGGAATACGAGCAGTACTTC.

The rearrangement uses TRBV3-1 and TRBJ2-1; D is ambiguous. The CDR3 length is 13 residues. The germline V gene has CDR1 LGHDT and CDR2 YNNKEL (reference sequence). The V end lost 3 bases, the J end lost 5 bases, and 8 bases lay between the germline ends. This CDR3 is CASSHAVNNEQFF. As DNA, the CDR3 is TGTGCCAGCAGCCACGCAGTCAACAATGAGCAGTTCTTC.

This rearrangement joins TRBV7-6 to TRBJ2-1, with 8 bases matching TRBD1. Germline V gives CDR1 SGHVS, CDR2 FNYEAQ. The CDR3 runs to 17 residues. Trimming removed 0 bases from V and 8 bases from J; junction bases left unmatched: 12. Here the CDR3 reads CASSLARTGPGVDEQFF. DNA for the CDR3: TGTGCCAGCAGCTTAGCGAGGACAGGGCCGGGTGTAGATGAGCAGTTCTTC.

This clonotype was seen more than once but under ten times. The chain recombines TRBV29-1 with TRBJ2-3; 7 nucleotides agree with TRBD1. The CDR3 is 13 residues long. Germline V lookup: CDR1 SQVTM, CDR2 ANQGSEA. The V gene end was trimmed by 5 bases and the J gene end by 7 bases; junction bases not matched to a gene: 9. For the CDR3, the DNA is TGCAGCGTTCTGGGACAGCCCCCTTATACGCAGTATTTT. This codes for CSVLGQPPYTQYF.

This clonotype came up once. The V and J genes are TRBV5-1 and TRBJ1-1; possible D gene TRBD1, 5 bases. V shed 3 bases and J shed 0 bases, with 9 bases lying between them. Per germline, CDR1 SGHRS and CDR2 YFSETQ. The CDR3 length is 14 residues. This CDR3 reads CASSWGRMNTEAFF. The CDR3 nucleotides read TGCGCCAGCAGCTGGGGACGGATGAACACTGAAGCTTTCTTT.

V and J are TRBV4-2 and TRBJ2-1, with a tentative D call TRBD2 (6 bases). TRBJ2-7 matches the DNA end more closely, so the J call is doubtful. CDR1 and CDR2 (germline): LGHNA, YNFKEQ. The CDR3 consists of 14 residues. The CDR3 region has the DNA TGTGCCAGCAGCCATAGCGGTGAGATCTACGAGCAGTACTTC. Its translation: CASSHSGEIYEQYF.

This chain joins TRBV6-2 or TRBV6-3 and TRBJ2-4; TRBD1 matches at 9 bases. The J call may be wrong; the DNA end is better matched by TRBJ2-7. Germline loops: CDR1 MNHEY, CDR2 SVGEGT. The CDR3 is 15 residues long. CDR3 nucleotides: TGTGCCAGCAGCCGCCGGGGACAGGGTCTCCACGAGCAGTACTTC. Translated, it gives CASSRRGQGLHEQYF.

The J gene is TRBJ2-1, the V gene TRBV6-1; 9 nucleotides align to TRBD2. Trimming at V came to 6 bases and at J to 2 bases, leaving 11 bases not matched to a gene. Germline CDR1 and CDR2: MNHNS and SASEGT. The CDR3 has 17 amino acids. The CDR3 sequence is CASSGLLPSGAYNEQFF. CDR3 bases: TGTGCCAGCAGCGGATTGCTACCTAGCGGGGCCTACAATGAGCAGTTCTTC.

The chain employs TRBV15 and TRBJ1-1; D is undetermined. V shed 0 bases and J shed 3 bases, with 11 bases lying between them. The CDR3 is 15 amino acids. CDR1 is LNHNV and CDR2 is YYDKDF in the germline V gene (reference sequence). The CDR3 spells CATSRDNKGDTEAFF. Written as DNA, the CDR3 is TGTGCCACCAGCAGAGATAACAAGGGAGACACTGAAGCTTTCTTT.

There are a few counts of this clonotype. The chain carries TRBV29-1 and TRBJ1-2, with D possibly being TRBD1 (5 bases). This CDR3 has 14 residues. Germline V gene data show CDR1 as SQVTM and CDR2 as ANQGSEA. V gave up 2 bases and J gave up 4 bases, with 14 bases separating them. CDR3 sequence: CSVETGPFGYGYTF. The CDR3, as DNA: TGCAGCGTTGAAACAGGTCCATTTGGCTATGGCTACACCTTC.

The V and J genes are TRBV28 and TRBJ2-7, with D uncertain. The CDR3 is made up of 14 amino acids. V lost 2 bases, J lost 3 bases, and 11 bases lay in between. Looked up from germline, CDR1 is MDHEN and CDR2 is SYDVKM. The CDR3 loop reads CASSLEIKGYEQYF. The CDR3 bases are TGTGCCAGCAGTTTAGAGATTAAAGGCTACGAGCAGTACTTC.